This TCR beta chain was recovered during a study of shared clonotypes between healthy human individuals. TCRdb keeps only in-frame clones here, not all; method: immunoSEQ multiplex PCR. This sample has 2 million to 3 million clones, with roughly nine tenths found just once. CDR1 and CDR2 (germline): KGHSH, LQKENI. This CDR3 has 15 residues. J gave up 3 bases and V 3 bases, and 7 bases lay outside the gene matches. This TCR was recovered from a man between 18 and 29 years old in good health. The rearrangement uses TRBV18 and TRBJ2-7; TRBD1 agrees at 8 bases. Sequences were obtained from naive CD4+ T cells sorted from blood. Subset: CD45RA+ positively selected. CDR3 in amino acids: CASSPSQGQGYEQYF. The CDR3 DNA reads as TGTGCCAGCTCACCTTCCCAAGGACAGGGCTACGAGCAGTACTTC.